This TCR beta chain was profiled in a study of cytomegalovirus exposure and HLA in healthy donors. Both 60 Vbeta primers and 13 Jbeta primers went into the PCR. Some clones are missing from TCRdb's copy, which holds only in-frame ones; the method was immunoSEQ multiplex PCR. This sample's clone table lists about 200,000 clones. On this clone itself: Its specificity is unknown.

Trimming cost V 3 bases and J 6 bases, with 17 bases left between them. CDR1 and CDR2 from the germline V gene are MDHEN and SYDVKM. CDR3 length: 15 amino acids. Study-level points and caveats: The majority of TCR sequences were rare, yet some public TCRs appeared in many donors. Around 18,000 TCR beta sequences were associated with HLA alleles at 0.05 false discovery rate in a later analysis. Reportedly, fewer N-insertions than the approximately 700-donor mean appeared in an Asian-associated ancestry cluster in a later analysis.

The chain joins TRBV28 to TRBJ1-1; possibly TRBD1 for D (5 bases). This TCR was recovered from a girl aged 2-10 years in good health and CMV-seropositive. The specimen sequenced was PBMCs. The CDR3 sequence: CASSFLSGGRAEAFF. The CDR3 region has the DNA TGTGCCAGCAGTTTCTTATCCGGGGGTAGGGCTGAAGCTTTCTTT.